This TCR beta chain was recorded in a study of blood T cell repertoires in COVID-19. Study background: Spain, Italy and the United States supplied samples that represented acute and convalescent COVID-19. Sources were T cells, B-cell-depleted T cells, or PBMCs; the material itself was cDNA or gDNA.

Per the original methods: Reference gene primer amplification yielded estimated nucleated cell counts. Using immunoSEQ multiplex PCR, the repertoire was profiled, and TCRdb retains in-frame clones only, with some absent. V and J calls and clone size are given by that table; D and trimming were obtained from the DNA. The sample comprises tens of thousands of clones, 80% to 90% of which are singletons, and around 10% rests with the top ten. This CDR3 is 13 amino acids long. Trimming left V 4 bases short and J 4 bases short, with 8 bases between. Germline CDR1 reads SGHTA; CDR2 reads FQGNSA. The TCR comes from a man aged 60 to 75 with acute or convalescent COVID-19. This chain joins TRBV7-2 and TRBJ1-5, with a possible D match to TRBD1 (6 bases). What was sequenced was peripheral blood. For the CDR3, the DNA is TGTGCCAGCAGCTCTCAGGGGAATCAGCCCCAGCATTTT. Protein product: CASSSQGNQPQHF.